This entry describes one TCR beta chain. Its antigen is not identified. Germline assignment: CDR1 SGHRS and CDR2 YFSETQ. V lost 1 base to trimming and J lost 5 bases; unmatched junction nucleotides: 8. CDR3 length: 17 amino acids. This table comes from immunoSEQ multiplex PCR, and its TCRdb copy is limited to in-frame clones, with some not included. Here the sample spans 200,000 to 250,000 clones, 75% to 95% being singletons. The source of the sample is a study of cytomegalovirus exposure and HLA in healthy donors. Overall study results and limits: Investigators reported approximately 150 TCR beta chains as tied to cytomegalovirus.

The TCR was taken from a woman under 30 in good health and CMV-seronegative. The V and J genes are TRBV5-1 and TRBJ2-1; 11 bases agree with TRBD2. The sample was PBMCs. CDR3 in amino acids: CASSLKTSGSANNEQFF. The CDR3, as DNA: TGCGCCAGCAGCTTGAAAACTAGCGGGAGTGCAAACAATGAGCAGTTCTTC.